The 3 T cell receptor beta chains below all came from one sample that was sequenced in a study of T cell changes during pregnancy in multiple sclerosis. This table comes from immunoSEQ multiplex PCR, and its TCRdb copy is limited to in-frame clones, with some not included. This sample has roughly 63,000 clones, with about 92% found just once. Here the sequenced sample was CD8+ T cells from peripheral blood mononuclear cells, taken in the second trimester of pregnancy. These receptors were obtained from a female donor with multiple sclerosis, enrolled in a pregnancy study.

This clone was seen just once. This chain uses TRBV19 with TRBJ1-5, with 8 bases aligning to TRBD1. The CDR3 covers 14 residues. J gave up 7 bases and V 6 bases, and 8 bases lay outside the gene matches. The germline gives CDR1 LNHDA, CDR2 SQIVND (reference sequence). CDR3 region: CASSSRQGWQPQHF. In DNA, the CDR3 is TGTGCCAGTAGCTCCAGACAGGGGTGGCAGCCCCAGCATTTT.

V is TRBV9 and J is TRBJ2-1; 7 nucleotides align to TRBD2. The CDR3 is made up of 15 amino acids. Germline V gives CDR1 SGDLS, CDR2 YYNGEE. With V trimmed by 0 bases and J by 7 bases, 7 bases remained unmatched. This chain's CDR3 is CASSVGGGGLNEQFF. In DNA form, the CDR3 reads TGTGCCAGCAGCGTAGGGGGGGGAGGCTTGAATGAGCAGTTCTTC.

This rearrangement joins TRBV10-1 to TRBJ2-6; D gene unclear. Germline V CDR1 and CDR2: WNHNN, SYGVQD (reference sequence). Trimming left V 3 bases short and J 0 bases short, with 15 bases between. CDR3 length equals 18 residues. CDR3 DNA sequence: TGCGCCAGCAGTGACGGTCTAACCGCCAACTCTGGGGCCAACGTCCTGACTTTC. Translating it yields CASSDGLTANSGANVLTF.